Listed below are T cell receptor beta chains from one sample, sequenced in a study of cytomegalovirus exposure and HLA in healthy donors. Repertoires were generated with immunoSEQ multiplex PCR, while TCRdb's copy carries only in-frame clones and drops some. The table lists approximately 130,000 clones, more than 75% of them singletons. Sequences were obtained from PBMCs. The receptors come from a male donor in good health and CMV-seronegative. CDR3s include the opening cysteine and the closing phenylalanine or tryptophan. The D gene is left open where the match is weak. The size field is filled for only some rows; it gives once, few, many or a size class.

J gene | V gene | D gene | clone size | CDR3 DNA | CDR3 protein
TRBJ1-4 | TRBV7-9 | TRBD1 | - | TGTGCCAGCAGCTTAGGGACAGGGTATGAAAAACTGTTTTTT | CASSLGTGYEKLFF
TRBJ1-6 | TRBV6-1 | TRBD1 | - | TGTGCCAGCAGTGAGCGGGCGACAGGGGGAAATTCACCCCTCCACTTT | CASSERATGGNSPLHF
TRBJ1-1 | TRBV18 | - | - | TGTGCCAGCTCACCCCGTGGAGGGGAGGAGAGAACTGAAGCTTTCTTT | CASSPRGGEERTEAFF
TRBJ2-3 | TRBV5-1 | TRBD2 | once | TGCGCCAGCAGCTTTACTAGCGGGGGGCGGGATACGCAGTATTTT | CASSFTSGGRDTQYF
TRBJ1-5 | TRBV21-1 | - | - | TGTGCCAGCAGCAAAGGCGTCACTTATAGCAATCAGCCCCAGCATTTT | CASSKGVTYSNQPQHF
TRBJ2-7 | TRBV18 | - | - | TGTGCCAGCTCACCAACAGCTGCCTACGAGCAGTACTTC | CASSPTAAYEQYF
TRBJ1-4 | TRBV7-9 | TRBD1 | once | TGTGCCAGCAGCTCCCGGACAGGGGAAAATGAAAAACTGTTTTTT | CASSSRTGENEKLFF
TRBJ1-2 | TRBV6-1 | TRBD1 | few | TGTGCCAGCAGTGAACAGGGGGCGCTGAGTTATGGCTACACCTTC | CASSEQGALSYGYTF
TRBJ2-7 | TRBV5-5 | - | - | TGTGCCAGCAGCTTGTCTCAGGGTGGGTACGAGCAGTACTTC | CASSLSQGGYEQYF
TRBJ2-3 | TRBV1 | - | - | TGCACCAGCAGCCAAGGATTGACAGGGGGTTGCACAGATACGCAGTATTTT | CTSSQGLTGGCTDTQYF
TRBJ1-4 | TRBV6-1 | TRBD1 | - | TGTGCCAGCAGTCAAGTAGGGACAGGGAGTGAAAAACTGTTTTTT | CASSQVGTGSEKLFF
TRBJ2-3 | TRBV6-4 | TRBD2 | - | TGTGCCAGCAGTGAGTCTAGCGGGAGCACAGATACGCAGTATTTT | CASSESSGSTDTQYF
TRBJ2-1 | TRBV4-3 | - | few | TGCGCCAGCAGCCAAGATAACAATGAGCAGTTCTTC | CASSQDNNEQFF
TRBJ1-2 | TRBV11-2 | - | once | TGTGCCAGCAGCTTAGATCAGGGCAGTCGGGGCTACACCTTC | CASSLDQGSRGYTF
TRBJ2-2 | TRBV6-5 | - | - | TGTGCCAGCAGTTACTGGGGGCCAAACACCGGGGAGCTGTTTTTT | CASSYWGPNTGELFF
TRBJ1-1 | TRBV6-6 | - | few | TGTGCCAGCAGCCCCCCCAACAGGGACACTGAAGCTTTCTTT | CASSPPNRDTEAFF
TRBJ1-2 | TRBV7-2 | TRBD1 | few | TGTGCCAGCAGCTTATCGACAGGGAGCTCCTATGGCTACACCTTC | CASSLSTGSSYGYTF
TRBJ2-2 | TRBV5-1 | TRBD1 | - | TGCGCCAGCACGGTCCTTGGACAGGGAGGAAACGGGGAGCTGTTTTTT | CASTVLGQGGNGELFF
TRBJ1-2 | TRBV6-6 | - | - | TGTGCCAGCAGTGGCGCCGGGGGGCGATCCGACTATGGCTACACCTTC | CASSGAGGRSDYGYTF
TRBJ2-7 | TRBV13 | TRBD1 | - | TGTGCCAGCAGCTCGACAGGGATCTCCTACGAGCAGTACTTC | CASSSTGISYEQYF
TRBJ1-4 | TRBV7-9 | - | - | TGTGCCAGCAGCTTAGGGACAGCTGCGGCTAATGAAAAACTGTTTTTT | CASSLGTAAANEKLFF
TRBJ2-7 | TRBV5-1 | - | - | TGCGCCAGCGGCCAGGACACGTTCTACGAGCAGTACTTC | CASGQDTFYEQYF